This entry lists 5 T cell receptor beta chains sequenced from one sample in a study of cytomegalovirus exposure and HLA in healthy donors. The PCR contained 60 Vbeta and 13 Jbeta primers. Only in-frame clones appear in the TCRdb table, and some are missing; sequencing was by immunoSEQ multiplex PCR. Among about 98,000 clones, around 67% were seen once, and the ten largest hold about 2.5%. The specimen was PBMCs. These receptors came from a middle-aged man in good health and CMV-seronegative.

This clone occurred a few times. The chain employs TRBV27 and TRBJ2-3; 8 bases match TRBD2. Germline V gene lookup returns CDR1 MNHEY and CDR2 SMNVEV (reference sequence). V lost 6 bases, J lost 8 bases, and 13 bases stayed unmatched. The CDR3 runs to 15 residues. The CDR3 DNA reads TGTGCCAGCAGCTCGCGGGGACTAGACGGGAGTACGCAGTATTTT. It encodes CASSSRGLDGSTQYF.

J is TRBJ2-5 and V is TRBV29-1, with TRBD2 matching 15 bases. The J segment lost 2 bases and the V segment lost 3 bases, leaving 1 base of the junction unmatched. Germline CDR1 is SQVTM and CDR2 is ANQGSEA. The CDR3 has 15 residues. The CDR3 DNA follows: TGCAGCGTTGAGGGGACTAGCGGGGGGCAAGAGACCCAGTACTTC. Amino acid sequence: CSVEGTSGGQETQYF.

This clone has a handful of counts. The CDR3 here is CASSPTSGGSGANVLTF. The CDR3 DNA sequence: TGTGCCAGCTCACCAACTAGCGGGGGGTCTGGGGCCAACGTCCTGACTTTC. The gene calls are TRBV18 and TRBJ2-6; 12 bases are a match to TRBD2. J gave up 1 base and V 2 bases, and 0 bases lay outside the gene matches. The germline CDR1 and CDR2 sequences are KGHSH and LQKENI. This CDR3 has 17 residues.

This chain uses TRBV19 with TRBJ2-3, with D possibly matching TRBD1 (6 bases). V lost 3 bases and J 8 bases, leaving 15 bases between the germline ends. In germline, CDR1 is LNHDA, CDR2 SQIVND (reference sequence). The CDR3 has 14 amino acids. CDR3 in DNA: TGTGCCAGTAGTATCAGGGGCCTAGGAGGTACGCAGTATTTT. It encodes CASSIRGLGGTQYF.

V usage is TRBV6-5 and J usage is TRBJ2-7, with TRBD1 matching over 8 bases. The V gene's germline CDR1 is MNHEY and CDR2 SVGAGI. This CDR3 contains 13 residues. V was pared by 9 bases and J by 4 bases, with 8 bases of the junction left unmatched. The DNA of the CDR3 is TGTGCCAGTAATTCCGGACAGGGATACGAGCAGTACTTC. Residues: CASNSGQGYEQYF.